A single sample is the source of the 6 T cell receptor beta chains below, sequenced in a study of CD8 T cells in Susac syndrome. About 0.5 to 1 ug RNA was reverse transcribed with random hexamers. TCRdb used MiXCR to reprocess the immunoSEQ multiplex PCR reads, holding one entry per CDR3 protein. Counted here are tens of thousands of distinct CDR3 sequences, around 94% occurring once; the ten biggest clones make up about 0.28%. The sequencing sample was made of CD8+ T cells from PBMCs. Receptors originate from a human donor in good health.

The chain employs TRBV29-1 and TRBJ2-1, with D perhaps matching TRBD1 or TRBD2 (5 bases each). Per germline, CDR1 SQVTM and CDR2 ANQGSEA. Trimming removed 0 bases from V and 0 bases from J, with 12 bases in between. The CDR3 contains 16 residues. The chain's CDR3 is CSVEDLPGSSYNEQFF. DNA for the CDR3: TGCAGCGTTGAAGATCTGCCAGGGAGCTCCTACAATGAGCAGTTCTTC.

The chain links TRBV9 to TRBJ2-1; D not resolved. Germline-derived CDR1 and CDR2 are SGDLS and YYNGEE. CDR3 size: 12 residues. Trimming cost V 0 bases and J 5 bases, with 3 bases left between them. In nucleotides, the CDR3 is TGTGCCAGCAGCGTAGCGGACAATGAGCAGTTCTTC. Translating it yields CASSVADNEQFF.

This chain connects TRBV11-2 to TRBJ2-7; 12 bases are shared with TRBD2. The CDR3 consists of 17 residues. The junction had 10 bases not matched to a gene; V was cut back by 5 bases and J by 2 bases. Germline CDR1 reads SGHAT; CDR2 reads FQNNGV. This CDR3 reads CASSPTGLAGLAYEQYV. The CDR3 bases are TGTGCCAGCAGCCCAACCGGACTAGCGGGATTAGCCTACGAGCAGTACGTC.

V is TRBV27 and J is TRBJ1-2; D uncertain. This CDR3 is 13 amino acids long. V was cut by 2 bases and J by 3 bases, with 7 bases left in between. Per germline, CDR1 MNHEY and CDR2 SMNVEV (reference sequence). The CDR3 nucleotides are TGTGCCAGCAGTTTAACCCGATACTATGGCTACACCTTC. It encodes CASSLTRYYGYTF.

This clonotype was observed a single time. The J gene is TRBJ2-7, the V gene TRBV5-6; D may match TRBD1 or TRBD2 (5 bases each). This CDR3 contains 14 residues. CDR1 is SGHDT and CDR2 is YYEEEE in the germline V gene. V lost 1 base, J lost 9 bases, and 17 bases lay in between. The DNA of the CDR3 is TGTGCCAGCAGCTTGAGAGGGACGGCTCGTGGGCAGTACTTC. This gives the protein CASSLRGTARGQYF.

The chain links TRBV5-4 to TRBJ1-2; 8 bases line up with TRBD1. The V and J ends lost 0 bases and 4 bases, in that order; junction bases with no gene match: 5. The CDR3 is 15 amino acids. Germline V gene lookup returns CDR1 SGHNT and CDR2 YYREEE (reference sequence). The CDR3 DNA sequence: TGTGCCAGCAGCTTGGGGACAGGGAAGGGCTATGGCTACACCTTC. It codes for CASSLGTGKGYGYTF.